This entry is about one T cell receptor beta chain. Its antigen is not known. The CDR3 length is 16 residues. From germline, CDR1 is SGDLS and CDR2 YYNGEE. The ends lost 4 bases at V and 7 bases at J; junction bases unmatched: 12. TCRdb's table, derived via immunoSEQ multiplex PCR, lists solely in-frame clones and lacks some. The profile shows approximately 40,000 clones, about 85% of them singletons. This specimen comes from a study of OX40 agonist ivuxolimab in advanced cancers. Study-level findings and limits: At 0.1 to 3.0 mg/kg and by week 6, clonal expansion occurred in CD4+ and CD8+ blood T cells.

Blood specimens came from baseline, cycle 4 day 1, and cycle 7 day 1. The V and J genes are TRBV9 and TRBJ2-1; TRBD2 agrees at 9 bases. The sample here was CD4+ or CD8+ T cells sorted from blood, taken in a trial of the OX40 agonist ivuxolimab. This sequence was found in an adult with an advanced solid tumor such as melanoma, head and neck, liver or kidney cancer. The CDR3 here is CASSPSLAGAINEQFF. The DNA of the CDR3 is TGTGCCAGCAGCCCCAGTTTAGCGGGAGCAATTAATGAGCAGTTCTTC.